The rows below give T cell receptor beta chains drawn from one sample of a study of T cell changes during pregnancy in multiple sclerosis. The protocol was immunoSEQ multiplex PCR, while the TCRdb copy is restricted to in-frame clones and leaves out a portion. The repertoire consists of over 50,000 clones, with about 90% occurring once and the leading ten covering under 0.7%. The specimen comprised CD4+ T cells from peripheral blood mononuclear cells, sampled after pregnancy. These receptors came from a female donor with multiple sclerosis, enrolled in a pregnancy study. Both conserved end residues are part of each CDR3. Each record gives: J gene, D gene, V gene, clone size, CDR3 protein, CDR3 DNA. The D gene is left open where the match is weak. Some rows have no size entry. The others give once, few or many, or a class for an expanded clone.

j_call: TRBJ2-3; d_call: -; v_call: TRBV6-1; clone_size: once; cdr3_aa: CASSEGQNTDTQYF; cdr3_nt: TGTGCCAGCAGTGAAGGGCAGAACACAGATACGCAGTATTTT
j_call: TRBJ2-1; d_call: TRBD2; v_call: TRBV4-3; clone_size: -; cdr3_aa: CASSQDEAGGYNEQFF; cdr3_nt: TGCGCCAGCAGCCAAGATGAGGCGGGAGGGTACAATGAGCAGTTCTTC
j_call: TRBJ2-4; d_call: -; v_call: TRBV5-4; clone_size: -; cdr3_aa: CASSPRESTKNIQYF; cdr3_nt: TGTGCCAGCAGCCCCCGGGAGAGTACCAAAAACATTCAGTACTTC
j_call: TRBJ2-2; d_call: -; v_call: TRBV7-6; clone_size: -; cdr3_aa: CASSLSGSTGELFF; cdr3_nt: TGTGCCAGCAGCTTATCGGGAAGCACCGGGGAGCTGTTTTTT
j_call: TRBJ2-2; d_call: -; v_call: TRBV19; clone_size: -; cdr3_aa: CASRVTGELFF; cdr3_nt: TGTGCCAGTCGGGTCACCGGGGAGCTGTTTTTT
j_call: TRBJ2-1; d_call: TRBD2; v_call: TRBV14; clone_size: once; cdr3_aa: CASSQVKGLADNNEQFF; cdr3_nt: TGTGCCAGCAGCCAAGTAAAAGGACTAGCGGACAACAATGAGCAGTTCTTC
j_call: TRBJ2-1; d_call: TRBD2; v_call: TRBV7-2; clone_size: -; cdr3_aa: CASSLEGFGTSGYNEQFF; cdr3_nt: TGTGCCAGCAGCTTAGAAGGTTTTGGGACTAGCGGTTACAATGAGCAGTTCTTC
j_call: TRBJ2-2; d_call: -; v_call: TRBV5-7; clone_size: -; cdr3_aa: CASSQGLFANTGELFF; cdr3_nt: TGTGCCAGCAGCCAGGGTTTGTTTGCGAACACCGGGGAGCTGTTTTTT
j_call: TRBJ2-7; d_call: -; v_call: TRBV2; clone_size: -; cdr3_aa: CASIERTNKYYEQYF; cdr3_nt: TGTGCCAGCATCGAAAGGACAAATAAATACTACGAGCAGTACTTC
j_call: TRBJ2-1; d_call: TRBD1; v_call: TRBV18; clone_size: -; cdr3_aa: CASSTRGGAYNEQFF; cdr3_nt: TGTGCCAGCTCAACTAGAGGGGGCGCTTACAATGAGCAGTTCTTC
j_call: TRBJ2-7; d_call: -; v_call: TRBV29-1; clone_size: -; cdr3_aa: CSAEGEFPYEQYF; cdr3_nt: TGCAGCGCCGAGGGGGAATTCCCCTACGAGCAGTACTTC
j_call: TRBJ2-7; d_call: -; v_call: TRBV30; clone_size: -; cdr3_aa: CACEGGEQYF; cdr3_nt: TGTGCCTGCGAAGGGGGCGAGCAGTACTTC
j_call: TRBJ2-7; d_call: TRBD2; v_call: TRBV7-2; clone_size: once; cdr3_aa: CASTPPKLAGRLYF; cdr3_nt: TGTGCCAGCACCCCCCCGAAGCTAGCGGGACGACTGTACTTC
j_call: TRBJ2-1; d_call: -; v_call: TRBV6-4; clone_size: -; cdr3_aa: CASSVEGGVNEQFF; cdr3_nt: TGTGCCAGCAGTGTGGAGGGAGGAGTCAATGAGCAGTTCTTC
j_call: TRBJ1-3; d_call: -; v_call: TRBV6-5; clone_size: -; cdr3_aa: CASSYSSGLSGNTIYF; cdr3_nt: TGTGCCAGCAGTTACTCGTCAGGGCTCTCTGGAAACACCATATATTTT
j_call: TRBJ2-7; d_call: TRBD1; v_call: TRBV5-4; clone_size: -; cdr3_aa: CASSLDRGPYEQYF; cdr3_nt: TGTGCCAGCAGCCTGGACAGGGGGCCGTACGAGCAGTACTTC
j_call: TRBJ1-2; d_call: TRBD1; v_call: TRBV30; clone_size: -; cdr3_aa: CAWTFGQGTYGYTF; cdr3_nt: TGTGCCTGGACTTTCGGACAGGGAACTTATGGCTACACCTTC
j_call: TRBJ2-3; d_call: -; v_call: TRBV29-1; clone_size: -; cdr3_aa: CSVEFSTDTQYF; cdr3_nt: TGCAGCGTCGAGTTTAGCACAGATACGCAGTATTTT
j_call: TRBJ2-7; d_call: TRBD2; v_call: TRBV19; clone_size: -; cdr3_aa: CASQAQLAGVQEQYF; cdr3_nt: TGTGCCAGCCAGGCGCAACTAGCGGGGGTTCAGGAGCAGTACTTC
j_call: TRBJ2-1; d_call: TRBD2; v_call: TRBV7-3; clone_size: once; cdr3_aa: CASSPNPLAGVNEQFF; cdr3_nt: TGTGCCAGCAGCCCCAACCCGCTAGCGGGAGTAAATGAGCAGTTCTTC
j_call: TRBJ1-3; d_call: -; v_call: TRBV7-9; clone_size: -; cdr3_aa: CAITPGTYPSLGNTIYF; cdr3_nt: TGTGCCATTACCCCCGGGACTTACCCTAGCCTTGGAAACACCATATATTTT
j_call: TRBJ2-6; d_call: -; v_call: TRBV19; clone_size: -; cdr3_aa: CASSIDGAPGANVLTF; cdr3_nt: TGTGCCAGTAGTATAGATGGGGCACCTGGGGCCAACGTCCTGACTTTC
j_call: TRBJ1-2; d_call: -; v_call: TRBV2; clone_size: -; cdr3_aa: CASTGQGMGGVYGYTF; cdr3_nt: TGTGCCAGCACGGGTCAGGGTATGGGGGGAGTCTATGGCTACACCTTC
j_call: TRBJ2-1; d_call: -; v_call: TRBV15; clone_size: -; cdr3_aa: CATSRGEFNEQFF; cdr3_nt: TGTGCCACCAGCAGAGGGGAGTTCAATGAGCAGTTCTTC
j_call: TRBJ2-2; d_call: -; v_call: TRBV11-2; clone_size: -; cdr3_aa: CASSFAGLNTGELFF; cdr3_nt: TGTGCCAGCAGCTTCGCGGGCCTGAACACCGGGGAGCTGTTTTTT
j_call: TRBJ2-7; d_call: -; v_call: TRBV28; clone_size: once; cdr3_aa: CASMRGVGYEQYF; cdr3_nt: TGTGCCAGCATGCGAGGTGTCGGCTACGAGCAGTACTTC
j_call: TRBJ2-3; d_call: TRBD2; v_call: TRBV9; clone_size: -; cdr3_aa: CASSVAAGGSTDTQYF; cdr3_nt: TGTGCCAGCAGCGTAGCTGCGGGGGGAAGCACAGATACGCAGTATTTT
j_call: TRBJ2-7; d_call: TRBD1; v_call: TRBV7-9; clone_size: -; cdr3_aa: CASSLRGRSNSYEQYF; cdr3_nt: TGTGCCAGCAGCTTGAGGGGGCGAAGTAACTCCTACGAGCAGTACTTC
j_call: TRBJ2-5; d_call: TRBD1; v_call: TRBV25-1; clone_size: -; cdr3_aa: CASSEPDRVTQETQYF; cdr3_nt: TGTGCCAGCAGTGAACCCGACAGGGTGACACAAGAGACCCAGTACTTC
j_call: TRBJ2-2; d_call: TRBD2; v_call: TRBV10-3; clone_size: -; cdr3_aa: CAIRNGVAGTGELFF; cdr3_nt: TGTGCCATCAGAAACGGGGTAGCGGGCACCGGGGAGCTGTTTTTT
j_call: TRBJ1-5; d_call: TRBD1; v_call: TRBV28; clone_size: -; cdr3_aa: CASSSGTAKPQHF; cdr3_nt: TGTGCCAGCAGTTCCGGGACAGCTAAGCCCCAGCATTTT
j_call: TRBJ1-5; d_call: -; v_call: TRBV7-9; clone_size: -; cdr3_aa: CASSFVPTGTRNQPQHF; cdr3_nt: TGTGCCAGCAGCTTCGTCCCAACAGGGACACGAAATCAGCCCCAGCATTTT
j_call: TRBJ2-7; d_call: TRBD1; v_call: TRBV14; clone_size: -; cdr3_aa: CASSPGQVYYPYEQYF; cdr3_nt: TGTGCCAGCAGCCCGGGACAGGTGTACTATCCCTACGAGCAGTACTTC
j_call: TRBJ1-2; d_call: TRBD1; v_call: TRBV30; clone_size: -; cdr3_aa: CAWRERQGNYGYTF; cdr3_nt: TGTGCCTGGAGGGAAAGACAGGGTAACTATGGCTACACCTTC
j_call: TRBJ2-1; d_call: TRBD1; v_call: TRBV27; clone_size: -; cdr3_aa: CASSLGTAYNEQFF; cdr3_nt: TGTGCCAGCAGTTTGGGGACAGCTTACAATGAGCAGTTCTTC
j_call: TRBJ2-7; d_call: TRBD1; v_call: TRBV19; clone_size: -; cdr3_aa: CASSIARGTYEQYF; cdr3_nt: TGTGCCAGTAGTATTGCCAGGGGGACCTACGAGCAGTACTTC
j_call: TRBJ1-3; d_call: -; v_call: TRBV9; clone_size: once; cdr3_aa: CASSVTVSSGNTIYF; cdr3_nt: TGTGCCAGCAGCGTGACAGTATCGTCTGGAAACACCATATATTTT